This T cell receptor (beta chain) is drawn from a study of blood T cells in healthy people across ages. Every sample yielded at least 6.5 million isolated PBMCs. Germline loops: CDR1 LGHNA, CDR2 YSLEER. The CDR3 contains 17 residues. Study-wide results and limits: The authors considered diversity estimates from one million T cells to be underestimates. Both naive CD4+ cell counts and diversity were greater in long-lived donors than in aged donors.

The use of a sample-barcoded 5' primer and a J-beta primer mix characterized a second PCR of roughly 6 to 11 cycles. Every single cDNA molecule received a tag from a template-switch adaptor with 12 random nucleotides. MiXCR, applied by TCRdb to the 5' RACE reads, yields one record per CDR3 protein. The sample lists over a million distinct CDR3 sequences, about 45% occurring once. About this clonotype: The antigen remains undetermined. A junction boundary mismatches the germline segment, possibly from a read error.

The TCR comes from a woman younger than 35 in good health. This rearrangement joins TRBV4-3 to TRBJ2-4, with 8 bases lining up with TRBD2. Sequenced input: blood. The CDR3 region has the DNA TGCGTCAGCAGCCCTGCAGGCGGGAGGTCCGCCAAAAACATTCAGTACTTC. Its translation is CVSSPAGGRSAKNIQYF.